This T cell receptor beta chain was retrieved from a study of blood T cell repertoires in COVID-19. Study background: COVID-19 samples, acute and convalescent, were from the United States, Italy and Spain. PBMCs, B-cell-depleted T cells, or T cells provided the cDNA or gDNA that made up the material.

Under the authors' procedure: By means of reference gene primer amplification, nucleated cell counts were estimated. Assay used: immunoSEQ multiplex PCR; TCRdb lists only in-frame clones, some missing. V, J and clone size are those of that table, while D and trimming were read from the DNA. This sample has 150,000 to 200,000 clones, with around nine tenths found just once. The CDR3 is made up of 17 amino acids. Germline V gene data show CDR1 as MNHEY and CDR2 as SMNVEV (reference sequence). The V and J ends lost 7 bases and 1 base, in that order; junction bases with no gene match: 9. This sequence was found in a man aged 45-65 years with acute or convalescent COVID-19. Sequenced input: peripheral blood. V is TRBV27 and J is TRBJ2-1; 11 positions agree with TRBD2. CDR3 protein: CASTPLTSGISYNEQFF. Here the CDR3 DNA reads TGTGCCAGCACCCCTCTGACTAGCGGGATTTCCTACAATGAGCAGTTCTTC.